These T cell receptor beta chains were read from a single sample in a study of blood T cells in healthy people across ages. TCRdb fed the 5' RACE reads into MiXCR, producing one record per CDR3 protein. Counted here are 500,000 to 700,000 distinct CDR3 sequences, about 30% occurring once; the ten biggest clones make up approximately 14%. What was sequenced was blood. These receptors came from an elderly woman in good health. Each CDR3 is given with its conserved first and last residue. Each record gives: V gene, clone size, J gene, D gene, CDR3 protein, CDR3 DNA. A D gene is named only where the DNA matches it firmly. Size is stated for part of the rows, as once, few or many counts, or as a class when the clone is expanded.

TRBV20-1,NA,TRBJ1-1,NA,CSASPPTGNTEAFF,TGCAGTGCTAGTCCCCCGACGGGGAACACTGAAGCTTTCTTT
TRBV6-2/TRBV6-3,NA,TRBJ2-2,TRBD1,CASSYGTEYTGELFF,TGTGCCAGCAGTTACGGGACAGAGTACACCGGGGAGCTGTTTTTT
TRBV29-1,many,TRBJ2-7,NA,CSVEVFGSLGFNEQYF,TGCAGCGTTGAAGTTTTTGGTAGCCTCGGGTTCAACGAGCAGTACTTC
TRBV2,NA,TRBJ1-2,NA,CASSETRVPYGYTF,TGTGCCAGCAGTGAAACAAGGGTCCCATATGGCTACACCTTC
TRBV30,NA,TRBJ1-2,NA,CACRGVHGYTF,TGTGCCTGCAGGGGTGTACATGGCTACACCTTC
TRBV9,NA,TRBJ2-4,NA,CASSVGADKNIQYF,TGTGCCAGCAGCGTGGGGGCAGATAAAAACATTCAGTACTTC
TRBV29-1,NA,TRBJ2-7,NA,CSVLRGEDTYEQYF,TGCAGCGTCCTAAGGGGGGAGGATACCTACGAGCAGTACTTC
TRBV6-2/TRBV6-3,NA,TRBJ2-1,NA,CASRSTGYEQFF,TGTGCCAGCAGGTCAACAGGGTATGAGCAGTTCTTC
TRBV20-1,once,TRBJ2-3,NA,CGLLVPRRTDTRYF,TGCGGCCTGTTGGTTCCTCGCCGCACAGATACGCGGTATTTT
TRBV29-1,many,TRBJ1-1,TRBD1,CSGTGMNTEAFF,TGCAGCGGGACAGGGATGAACACTGAAGCTTTCTTT
TRBV25-1,NA,TRBJ1-4,NA,CASSEYHAGINEKLFF,TGTGCCAGCAGTGAATATCATGCAGGAATTAATGAAAAACTGTTTTTT
TRBV20-1,NA,TRBJ1-1,NA,CSAPRAGLETEAFF,TGCAGTGCCCCTAGGGCAGGTTTGGAAACTGAAGCTTTCTTT
TRBV6-6,NA,TRBJ1-4,TRBD1,CASSKGTATLEKLFF,TGTGCCAGCAGTAAAGGGACAGCTACTTTAGAAAAACTGTTTTTT
TRBV7-9,NA,TRBJ2-6,TRBD2,CASSRGGAVSGANVLTF,TGTGCCAGCAGCAGGGGAGGGGCCGTCTCTGGGGCCAACGTCCTGACTTTC
TRBV20-1,NA,TRBJ2-3,NA,CSARDLVADTQYF,TGCAGTGCTAGAGATCTGGTGGCGGATACGCAGTATTTT
TRBV29-1,NA,TRBJ2-5,TRBD1,CSVEEYRDRVYF,TGCAGCGTGGAAGAATATAGGGACAGGGTGTACTTC
TRBV2,few,TRBJ1-1,NA,CASHLSSTEAFF,TGTGCCAGCCATCTCTCGAGCACTGAAGCTTTCTTT
TRBV11-1,many,TRBJ2-3,TRBD1,CASSFLGTGRTDTQYF,TGTGCCAGCAGCTTTCTTGGGACAGGGAGGACAGATACGCAGTATTTT
TRBV3-1,many,TRBJ2-7,TRBD1,CASSHRDRFPYEQYF,TGTGCCAGCAGCCACCGGGACAGGTTTCCCTACGAGCAGTACTTC
TRBV18,NA,TRBJ1-1,NA,CASSPDRLGYTEAFF,TGTGCCAGCTCACCAGACAGGCTAGGGTACACTGAAGCTTTCTTT
TRBV5-1,NA,TRBJ2-1,NA,CASSLDGRPSNEQFF,TGCGCCAGCAGCTTGGACGGGCGGCCGAGCAATGAGCAGTTCTTC
TRBV7-2,many,TRBJ2-7,NA,CASSLKHEQYF,TGTGCCAGCAGCTTAAAACACGAGCAGTACTTC
TRBV11-2,few,TRBJ1-1,NA,CASSPGRWNTEAFF,TGTGCCAGCAGCCCAGGACGGTGGAACACTGAAGCTTTCTTT
TRBV9,NA,TRBJ2-2,TRBD1,CASSFTGTGKTGELFF,TGTGCCAGCAGCTTCACCGGGACAGGGAAGACCGGGGAGCTGTTTTTT
TRBV7-2,NA,TRBJ2-7,NA,CASSSARAIYEQYF,TGTGCCAGCAGTTCCGCTAGGGCGATCTACGAGCAGTACTTC
TRBV10-3,few,TRBJ2-5,TRBD2,CAISDLAGQETQYF,TGTGCCATCAGTGACTTAGCGGGGCAAGAGACCCAGTACTTC
TRBV9,NA,TRBJ1-6,NA,CASSALDEFRNSPPHF,TGTGCCAGCAGCGCGTTGGATGAGTTTCGCAATTCACCCCCCCACTTT
TRBV6-2/TRBV6-3,many,TRBJ2-5,NA,CASSIWRYQETQYF,TGTGCCAGCAGCATTTGGCGCTACCAAGAGACCCAGTACTTC
TRBV7-9,NA,TRBJ2-1,NA,CASSFGTGPSYNEQFF,TGTGCCAGCAGCTTTGGTACGGGACCTTCCTACAATGAGCAGTTCTTC
TRBV29-1,NA,TRBJ2-7,NA,CSVEEPGPLSYEQYF,TGCAGCGTTGAAGAACCGGGACCCCTCTCCTACGAGCAGTACTTC
TRBV2,NA,TRBJ1-4,NA,CASSGGSLNEELFF,TGTGCCAGCAGTGGTGGGTCCTTGAATGAAGAACTGTTTTTT
TRBV7-2,NA,TRBJ2-3,TRBD2,CTTRGASGFITQYF,TGTACCACGAGAGGGGCTAGCGGGTTTATTACGCAGTATTTT
TRBV20-1,NA,TRBJ2-3,TRBD2,CSADEWKAGARSTDTQYF,TGCAGTGCCGACGAATGGAAAGCGGGAGCTCGTAGCACAGATACGCAGTATTTT
TRBV20-1,many,TRBJ2-3,NA,CSARDVSWGDTQYF,TGCAGTGCTAGAGATGTCTCCTGGGGGGATACGCAGTATTTT
TRBV15,many,TRBJ2-7,NA,CATSRSYYEQYF,TGTGCCACCAGCAGATCATACTACGAGCAGTACTTC
TRBV14,many,TRBJ1-2,NA,CASSRDLNYGYTF,TGTGCCAGCAGCCGGGATCTCAACTATGGCTACACCTTC
TRBV6-5,many,TRBJ2-1,NA,CASSYNPRGDEQFF,TGTGCCAGCAGTTACAATCCGCGGGGCGATGAGCAGTTCTTC
TRBV3-1,NA,TRBJ2-7,TRBD2,CASSRGLAGGRSYEQYF,TGTGCCAGCAGCCGCGGACTAGCGGGGGGCCGCTCCTACGAGCAGTACTTC
TRBV6-2/TRBV6-3,many,TRBJ2-5,NA,CASTPNHGSETQYF,TGTGCCAGCACCCCCAATCACGGAAGCGAGACCCAGTACTTC
TRBV13,many,TRBJ2-1,NA,CASSLGRKGNEQFF,TGTGCCAGCAGCTTAGGCAGGAAAGGCAATGAGCAGTTCTTC
TRBV9,few,TRBJ2-1,NA,CASSVEETQFF,TGTGCCAGCAGCGTGGAGGAGACCCAGTTCTTC
TRBV27,NA,TRBJ1-1,NA,CASSRLPQLNTEAFF,TGTGCCAGCAGTCGACTACCACAGCTGAACACTGAAGCTTTCTTT
TRBV12-3/TRBV12-4,NA,TRBJ2-7,TRBD2,CASSLLAGADEQYF,TGTGCCAGCAGTCTTCTAGCGGGGGCTGACGAGCAGTACTTC
TRBV4-3,many,TRBJ2-3,TRBD2,CASSPQRLARADTQYF,TGCGCCAGCAGCCCCCAACGACTAGCTCGGGCAGATACGCAGTATTTT
TRBV6-2/TRBV6-3,NA,TRBJ2-1,TRBD1,CASGYANRGRFF,TGTGCCAGCGGATACGCCAACAGGGGTCGGTTCTTC
TRBV7-6,many,TRBJ2-1,NA,CASSLGQGIINEQFF,TGTGCCAGCAGCTTGGGCCAGGGAATTATCAATGAGCAGTTCTTC
TRBV7-8,NA,TRBJ2-2,NA,CASYFGNTGERFF,TGTGCCAGCTATTTCGGGAACACCGGGGAGCGGTTTTTT
TRBV5-1,many,TRBJ1-2,TRBD1,CASSRDSASGGYTF,TGCGCCAGCTCCCGGGACAGCGCGTCTGGGGGCTACACCTTC
TRBV7-3,NA,TRBJ2-5,NA,CASSSGPGRIREETQYF,TGTGCCAGCAGCTCAGGCCCTGGGCGGATACGGGAAGAGACCCAGTACTTC
TRBV27,NA,TRBJ1-2,NA,CASSPIDRWPYGYTF,TGTGCCAGCAGTCCTATCGACAGATGGCCCTATGGCTACACCTTC
TRBV7-9,many,TRBJ2-3,NA,CASSSGEADTQYF,TGTGCCAGCAGCTCCGGGGAGGCAGATACGCAGTATTTT
TRBV5-5,few,TRBJ2-1,TRBD2,CASNPTGLAGDEQFF,TGTGCCAGCAACCCGACGGGACTAGCGGGGGACGAGCAGTTCTTC